Listed below are T cell receptor beta chains from one sample, sequenced in a study of blood T cell repertoires in COVID-19. Libraries were prepared by immunoSEQ multiplex PCR; TCRdb keeps only in-frame clonotypes and omits some of them. The data contain 130,000 or so clones, around 80% of them singletons. The sequencing sample was made of PBMCs or T cells enriched from blood (not recorded which). The receptors derive from a man aged 35-49 years with acute COVID-19. Both conserved end residues are trimmed from each CDR3.

V gene: TRBV7-9; CDR3 protein: ASSLRDREKEQY
V gene: TRBV19; CDR3 protein: ASSMSRGRGNTGELF
V gene: TRBV6-5; CDR3 protein: ASRGLSSGNTIY
V gene: TRBV29-1; CDR3 protein: SVDRSGVLAGFTDTQY
V gene: TRBV9; CDR3 protein: AVPSGGANEQF
V gene: TRBV5-1; CDR3 protein: ASSAGLAGGYEQY
V gene: TRBV29-1; CDR3 protein: TTISWDTQY
V gene: TRBV19; CDR3 protein: ASSPGQGSTEAF
V gene: TRBV9; CDR3 protein: ASSATPDRPRETQY
V gene: TRBV28; CDR3 protein: ASTRVTDTQY
V gene: TRBV6-9; CDR3 protein: ASSYEGRDTSDLLNTGELF
V gene: TRBV19; CDR3 protein: ASSERQGSYNSPLH
V gene: TRBV7-8; CDR3 protein: ASSPQGAGNTIY
V gene: TRBV2; CDR3 protein: ASSEGVRSGNTIY
V gene: TRBV28; CDR3 protein: ASSLFHGLDTEAF
V gene: TRBV27; CDR3 protein: ASSSSGDTQY
V gene: TRBV14; CDR3 protein: ASSQVGAGELNEQF
V gene: TRBV18; CDR3 protein: ATTPWIAGANYEQY
V gene: TRBV19; CDR3 protein: ASSETSGRRDTQY
V gene: TRBV5-1; CDR3 protein: ASRPGGLTGELF
V gene: TRBV5-1; CDR3 protein: ASSLTIQGQDSPLH
V gene: TRBV7-3; CDR3 protein: ASSLTSGGARGEQF
V gene: TRBV28; CDR3 protein: ASSGTGTGNQPQH
V gene: TRBV11-3; CDR3 protein: ASSLTSGNTIY
V gene: TRBV7-9; CDR3 protein: ASSMEDTQY
V gene: TRBV27; CDR3 protein: ASRTLVGGSSYEQY
V gene: TRBV29-1; CDR3 protein: SGGGQGDGYT
V gene: TRBV27; CDR3 protein: ASSLGGYEQY
V gene: TRBV6-1; CDR3 protein: ASSESHRGLLSGNTIY
V gene: TRBV28; CDR3 protein: ASSYNLNTGELF
V gene: TRBV7-9; CDR3 protein: ASSLDPGGAVEKLF
V gene: TRBV24-1; CDR3 protein: ATSDPGLAETFSTDTQY
V gene: TRBV9; CDR3 protein: ASSVTGDRDQPQH
V gene: TRBV12-3/TRBV12-4; CDR3 protein: ASSFQGAGGYT
V gene: TRBV29-1; CDR3 protein: SVGTGNSNQPQH
V gene: TRBV6-5; CDR3 protein: ASSYSYKGASEAF
V gene: TRBV7-2; CDR3 protein: ASSLRGTTKNIQY
V gene: TRBV23-1; CDR3 protein: ASSLPVDRKEETQY
V gene: TRBV5-1; CDR3 protein: ASSEGSYEQY
V gene: TRBV5-1; CDR3 protein: ASSPQASGELF
V gene: TRBV6-5; CDR3 protein: ASSYSAGYEQY
V gene: TRBV19; CDR3 protein: ASSPMTGSFIYEQY
V gene: TRBV10-2; CDR3 protein: ASSLFPGPGGTEAF
V gene: TRBV30; CDR3 protein: AWSVLGAFNEKLF
V gene: TRBV3-1/TRBV3-2; CDR3 protein: ASSQRGQPQH
V gene: TRBV7-9; CDR3 protein: ASNENNSPLH
V gene: TRBV19; CDR3 protein: ASSISFANTGELF
V gene: TRBV19; CDR3 protein: ASSIEAQPQH
V gene: TRBV19; CDR3 protein: ATRTEDNYGYT
V gene: TRBV5-5; CDR3 protein: ASSFEGDPYEQY
V gene: TRBV27; CDR3 protein: ASRGTGTEAF
V gene: TRBV19; CDR3 protein: ASETPRNEQF